Listed below are T cell receptor beta chains from one sample, sequenced in a study of cytomegalovirus exposure and HLA in healthy donors. Method: immunoSEQ multiplex PCR; TCRdb's copy keeps in-frame clones and lacks some. The sample carries about 160,000 clones, 90% to 97% recorded once. The sample comprised PBMCs. The receptor source for this set is a woman younger than 30 in good health and CMV-seronegative. Both conserved end residues are trimmed from each CDR3.

j_call: TRBJ2-1
v_call: TRBV29-1
cdr3_aa: SSLRGTGGNEQF

j_call: TRBJ2-3
v_call: TRBV6-5
cdr3_aa: AIRGGAGTDTQY

j_call: TRBJ1-5
v_call: TRBV29-1
cdr3_aa: SVQDPGQGAGQPQH

j_call: TRBJ2-7
v_call: TRBV2
cdr3_aa: ASSVGSGGLEQY

j_call: TRBJ1-5
v_call: TRBV6-5
cdr3_aa: ASSPTVNSNQPQH

j_call: TRBJ1-1
v_call: TRBV30
cdr3_aa: AWSRGLGNTEAF

j_call: TRBJ2-5
v_call: TRBV6-5
cdr3_aa: ASSYRTGITQY

j_call: TRBJ2-7
v_call: TRBV21-1
cdr3_aa: ASTGPDEQY

j_call: TRBJ2-6
v_call: TRBV25-1
cdr3_aa: ASSAHSFPSSGANVLT

j_call: TRBJ2-3
v_call: TRBV4-3
cdr3_aa: ASSQAPRGLQADTQY

j_call: TRBJ2-3
v_call: TRBV11-2
cdr3_aa: ASSLARGGPDTQY

j_call: TRBJ2-7
v_call: TRBV6-1
cdr3_aa: ASSDPWTGANSYEQY

j_call: TRBJ1-1
v_call: TRBV27
cdr3_aa: ASSLGGNTEAF

j_call: TRBJ1-1
v_call: TRBV9
cdr3_aa: ASSGSMNTEAF

j_call: TRBJ1-4
v_call: TRBV4-1
cdr3_aa: ASSQWGSATNEKLF

j_call: TRBJ2-5
v_call: TRBV29-1
cdr3_aa: SVAIQGRQETQY

j_call: TRBJ2-7
v_call: TRBV11-2
cdr3_aa: ASSSSAREQY

j_call: TRBJ2-5
v_call: TRBV5-4
cdr3_aa: ASSPTPGGRETQY

j_call: TRBJ1-5
v_call: TRBV7-9
cdr3_aa: ASSRAPLFQPQH

j_call: TRBJ2-1
v_call: TRBV19
cdr3_aa: ASKPSTGGGEQF

j_call: TRBJ1-1
v_call: TRBV29-1
cdr3_aa: SVEGRGPNFAF

j_call: TRBJ2-1
v_call: TRBV5-1
cdr3_aa: ASSLQGLNEQF

j_call: TRBJ1-2
v_call: TRBV6-6
cdr3_aa: ASTPSDTLGYT

j_call: TRBJ2-2
v_call: TRBV7-2
cdr3_aa: ASSSQRGGHAGELF

j_call: TRBJ2-7
v_call: TRBV29-1
cdr3_aa: SVALADSYEQY

j_call: TRBJ2-7
v_call: TRBV6-1
cdr3_aa: ASSEAVSASYEQY

j_call: TRBJ2-1
v_call: TRBV11-2
cdr3_aa: ASSRQMVTYNEQF

j_call: TRBJ2-7
v_call: TRBV4-1
cdr3_aa: ASSLADSGGSYEQY

j_call: TRBJ1-2
v_call: TRBV4-1
cdr3_aa: ASSQVSYGYT

j_call: TRBJ2-1
v_call: TRBV15
cdr3_aa: ATSRGESASNEQF

j_call: TRBJ1-2
v_call: TRBV7-2
cdr3_aa: ASSLGTQGAGYGYT

j_call: TRBJ2-3
v_call: TRBV6-5
cdr3_aa: ASSYSGGADTQY